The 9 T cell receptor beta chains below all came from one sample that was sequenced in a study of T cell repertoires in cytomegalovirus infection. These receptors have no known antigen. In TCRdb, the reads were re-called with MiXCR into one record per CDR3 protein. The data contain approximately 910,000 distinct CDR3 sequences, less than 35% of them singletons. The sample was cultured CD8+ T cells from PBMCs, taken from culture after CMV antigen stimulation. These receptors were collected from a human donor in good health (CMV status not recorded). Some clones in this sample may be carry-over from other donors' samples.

CDR3 in amino acids: CSAQDRIGNSPLHF. For the CDR3, the DNA is TGCAGTGCGCAAGACCGGATAGGTAATTCACCCCTCCACTTT. This chain joins TRBV20-1 and TRBJ1-6; D is unclear. Germline values: CDR1 DFQATT, CDR2 SNEGSKA (reference sequence). This CDR3 has 14 residues. Trimming took 6 bases from V and 6 from J, leaving 15 bases between them.

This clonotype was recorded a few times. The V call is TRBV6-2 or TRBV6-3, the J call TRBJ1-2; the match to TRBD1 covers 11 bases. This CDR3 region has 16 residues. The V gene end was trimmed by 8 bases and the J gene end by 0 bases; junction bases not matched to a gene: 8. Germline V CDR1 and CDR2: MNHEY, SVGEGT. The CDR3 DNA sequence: TGTGCCAGCCGTCGGGACAGGGGGGAAGCTAACTATGGCTACACCTTC. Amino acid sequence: CASRRDRGEANYGYTF.

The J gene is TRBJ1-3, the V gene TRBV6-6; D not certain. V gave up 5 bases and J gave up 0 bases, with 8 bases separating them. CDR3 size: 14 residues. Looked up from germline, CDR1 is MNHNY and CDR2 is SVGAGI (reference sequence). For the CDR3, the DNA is TGTGCCAGCAGTGATTTCGTCTCTGGAAACACCATATATTTT. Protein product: CASSDFVSGNTIYF.

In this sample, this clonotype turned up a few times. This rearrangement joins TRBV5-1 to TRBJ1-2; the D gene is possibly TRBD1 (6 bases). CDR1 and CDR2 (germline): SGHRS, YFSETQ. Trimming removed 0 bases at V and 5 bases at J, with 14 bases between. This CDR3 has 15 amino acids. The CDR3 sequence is CASSLDRDTGYGYTF. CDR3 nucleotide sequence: TGCGCCAGCAGCTTGGACCGGGACACGGGATATGGCTACACCTTC.

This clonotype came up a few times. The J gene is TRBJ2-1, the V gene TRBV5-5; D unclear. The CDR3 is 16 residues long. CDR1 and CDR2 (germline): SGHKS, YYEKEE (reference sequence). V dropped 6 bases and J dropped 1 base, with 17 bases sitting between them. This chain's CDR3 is CASNKMDPLSYNEQFF. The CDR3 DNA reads TGTGCCAGCAACAAAATGGACCCCTTGTCCTACAATGAGCAGTTCTTC.

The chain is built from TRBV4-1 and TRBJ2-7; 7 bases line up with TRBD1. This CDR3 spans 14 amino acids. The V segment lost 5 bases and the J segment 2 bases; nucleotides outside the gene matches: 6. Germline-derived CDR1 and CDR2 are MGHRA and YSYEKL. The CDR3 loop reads CASSGGQQPYEQYF. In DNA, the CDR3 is TGCGCCAGCAGCGGGGGACAGCAACCCTACGAGCAGTACTTC.

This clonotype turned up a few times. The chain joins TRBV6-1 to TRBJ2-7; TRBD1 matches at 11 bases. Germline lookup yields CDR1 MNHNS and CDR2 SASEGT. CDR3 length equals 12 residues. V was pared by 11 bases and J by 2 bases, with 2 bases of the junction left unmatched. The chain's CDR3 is CALGQGAYEQYF. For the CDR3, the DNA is TGTGCCTTGGGACAGGGGGCCTACGAGCAGTACTTC.

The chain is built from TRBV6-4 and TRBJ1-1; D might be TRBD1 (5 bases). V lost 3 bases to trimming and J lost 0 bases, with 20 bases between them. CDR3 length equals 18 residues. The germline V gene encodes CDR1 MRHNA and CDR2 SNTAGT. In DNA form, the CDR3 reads TGTGCCAGCAGTGAAGGCCCGGGGTCCACAGGAGTGAACACTGAAGCTTTCTTT. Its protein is CASSEGPGSTGVNTEAFF.

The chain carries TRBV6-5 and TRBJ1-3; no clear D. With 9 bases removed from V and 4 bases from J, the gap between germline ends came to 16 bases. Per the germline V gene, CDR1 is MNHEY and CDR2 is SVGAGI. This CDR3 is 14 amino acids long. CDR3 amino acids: CASSADPKGNTIYF. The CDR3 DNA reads TGTGCCAGTAGTGCGGACCCGAAAGGAAACACCATATATTTT.